The 7 T cell receptor beta chains presented below share a single source sample, sequenced in a study of Ad26.COV2.S vaccination and SARS-CoV-2 variants (dated by TCRdb to the early 2020s). The library came from the immunoSEQ multiplex PCR assay. TCRdb took this table from immuneACCESS and kept in-frame rearrangements with V and J called. Such tables lack part of the clones; where checked against another copy, unresolved V genes explain under half of the gap, and the rest is unexplained. The sample table shows 350,000 to 450,000 clones, and around 92% are seen once. More than 1.5% of the sample goes to the ten largest clones. Reading the label with the study, this specimen's treatment or condition is: 15 to 20 received Ad26.COV2.S at low or high dose, single or two shots; several received placebo; per-sample allocation not given. Repertoires of vaccine and placebo recipients were sequenced from samples collected on day 63 after the first injection.

The sequencing used peripheral blood, collected in a trial of Ad26.COV2.S vaccine versus placebo. These receptors all come from a person between 18 and 65 years old who received the Ad26.COV2.S COVID-19 vaccine or a placebo.

The chain carries TRBV4-1 and TRBJ1-4; TRBD1 agrees at 10 bases. V was pared by 1 base and J by 8 bases, with 7 bases of the junction left unmatched. The germline V gene has CDR1 MGHRA and CDR2 YSYEKL. The CDR3 length is 16 residues. CDR3 DNA sequence: TGCGCCAGCAGCCAAGGCCCAGGGACAGGGGACGAAAAACTGTTTTTT. It is translated as CASSQGPGTGDEKLFF.

The rearrangement links TRBV7-2 to TRBJ1-2; 7 nucleotides match TRBD1. The CDR3 loop spans 15 amino acids. The J segment lost 4 bases and the V segment lost 5 bases, leaving 10 bases of the junction unmatched. From germline, CDR1 is SGHTA and CDR2 FQGNSA. In DNA, the CDR3 is TGTGCCAGCAGCCCCCGACAGGGAAAAGTCTATGGCTACACCTTC. It yields the protein CASSPRQGKVYGYTF.

The chain carries TRBV10-3 and TRBJ1-6; unclear D gene. Germline V gene lookup returns CDR1 ENHRY and CDR2 SYGVKD. This CDR3 has 20 residues. V shed 0 bases and J shed 0 bases, with 18 bases lying between them. Here the CDR3 reads CAISESRSAGSSSYNSPLHF. The CDR3 DNA reads TGTGCCATCAGTGAGTCGAGGTCTGCAGGATCGAGCTCCTATAATTCACCCCTCCACTTT.

This clone was seen a handful of times. The gene calls are TRBV5-6 and TRBJ2-7; D gene unclear. This CDR3 spans 12 amino acids. In germline, CDR1 is SGHDT, CDR2 YYEEEE. Trimming left V 5 bases short and J 6 bases short, with 12 bases between. The CDR3, as DNA: TGTGCCAGCAGTATCGGAAGACTCGAGCAGTACTTC. This codes for CASSIGRLEQYF. Combining the CDR3 with reference TRBV5-6 and TRBJ2-7 gives the whole variable domain DAGVTQSPTHLIKTRGQQVTLRCSPKSGHDTVSWYQQALGQGPQFIFQYYEEEERQRGNFPDRFSGHQFPNYSSELNVNALLLGDSALYLCASSIGRLEQYFGPGTRLTVT.

The rearrangement uses TRBV4-1 and TRBJ1-1; no reliable D call. Trimming took 3 bases from V and 1 from J, leaving 3 bases between them. The CDR3 runs to 12 residues. Germline CDR1 is MGHRA and CDR2 is YSYEKL. CDR3 amino acids: CASSHPNTEAFF. The CDR3 DNA is TGCGCCAGCAGCCATCCGAACACTGAAGCTTTCTTT.

V is TRBV6-5 and J is TRBJ2-7; TRBD1 is a possible D gene (5 bases). V was cut by 5 bases and J by 1 base, with 12 bases left in between. Per the germline V gene, CDR1 is MNHEY and CDR2 is SVGAGI. The CDR3 extends over 14 amino acids. The CDR3 sequence: CASSRDSTSYEQYF. The CDR3 DNA is TGTGCCAGCAGTCGCGACAGTACTTCCTACGAGCAGTACTTC.

The chain combines TRBV11-2 with TRBJ1-2; no reliable D call. This CDR3 comprises 12 residues. The ends were cut back, 5 bases at V and 8 bases at J, with 12 bases in the middle. Germline CDR1 and CDR2: SGHAT and FQNNGV. The CDR3 DNA follows: TGTGCCAGCAGCCCACTAAAGCGGGGCTACACCTTC. It translates to CASSPLKRGYTF.